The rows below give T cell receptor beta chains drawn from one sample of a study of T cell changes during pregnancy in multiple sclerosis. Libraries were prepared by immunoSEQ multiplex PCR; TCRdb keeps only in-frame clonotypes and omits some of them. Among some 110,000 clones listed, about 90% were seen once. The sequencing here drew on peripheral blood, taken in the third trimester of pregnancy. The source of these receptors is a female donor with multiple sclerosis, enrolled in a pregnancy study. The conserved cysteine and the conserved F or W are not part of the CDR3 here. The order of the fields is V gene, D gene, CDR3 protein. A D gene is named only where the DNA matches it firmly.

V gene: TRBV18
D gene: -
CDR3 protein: ASSTEETQY

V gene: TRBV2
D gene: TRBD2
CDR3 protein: ASNPGFSGRTNTGELF

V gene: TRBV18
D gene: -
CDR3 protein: ASSLRQDMNTEAF

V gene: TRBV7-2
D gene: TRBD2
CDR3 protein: ASKSRGGTGELF

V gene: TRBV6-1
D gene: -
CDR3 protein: ASSRGEEDQPQH

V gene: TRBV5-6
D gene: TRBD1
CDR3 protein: ASSLRGRQARLYGYT

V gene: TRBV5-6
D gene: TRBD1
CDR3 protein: ASSLTGVKGYT

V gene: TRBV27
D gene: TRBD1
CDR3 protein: ASSSPGTGYGYT

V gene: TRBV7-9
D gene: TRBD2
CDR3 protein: ASSRLAGHSTGELF

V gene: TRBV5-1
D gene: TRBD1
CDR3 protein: ASSWTGTTGANVLT

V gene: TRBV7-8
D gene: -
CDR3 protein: ASSFRRSTNEQF

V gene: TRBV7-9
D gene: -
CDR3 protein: ASSSTNRDNTPYEQY

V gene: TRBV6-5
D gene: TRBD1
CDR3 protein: ASGTAANYGYT

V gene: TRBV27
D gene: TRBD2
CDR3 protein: ASSPVSGRHTDTQY

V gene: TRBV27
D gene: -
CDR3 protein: ASSLSFATNEKLF

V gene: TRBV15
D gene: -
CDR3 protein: AISLTGASTNEKLF

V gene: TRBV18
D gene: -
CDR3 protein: ASSPQGGIKSSYNEQF

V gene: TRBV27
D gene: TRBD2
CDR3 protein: ASSLLASGNYEQY

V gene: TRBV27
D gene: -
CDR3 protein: ASSQGSGELF

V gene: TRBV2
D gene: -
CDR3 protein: ASRGAAALPGELF

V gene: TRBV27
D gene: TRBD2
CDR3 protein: ASSLVTGTSGTYNEQF

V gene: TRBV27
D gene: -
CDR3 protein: ASSLSDRYGYEQY

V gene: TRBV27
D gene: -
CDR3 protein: ASSLSRFNQPQH

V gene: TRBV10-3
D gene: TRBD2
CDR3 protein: AISEAGVSYEQY

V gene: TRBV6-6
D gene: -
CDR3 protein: ASSYGRGLETQY

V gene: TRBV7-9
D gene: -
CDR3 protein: ASSLGGAGNQPQH

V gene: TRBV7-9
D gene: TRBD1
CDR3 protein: ASSLPRTGDRDYGYT

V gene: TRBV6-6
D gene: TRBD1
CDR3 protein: ASRARGQGINEQY

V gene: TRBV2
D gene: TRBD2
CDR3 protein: AMTSGSLGELF

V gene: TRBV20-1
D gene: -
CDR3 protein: SASRGYEQY

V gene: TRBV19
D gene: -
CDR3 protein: ASSIDSGAGNQPQH

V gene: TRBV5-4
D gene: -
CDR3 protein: ASSALRNYGYT

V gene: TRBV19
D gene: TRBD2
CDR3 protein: ASTLGTSGSNEQF

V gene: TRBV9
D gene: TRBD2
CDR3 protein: ASSVRWTSGSADTQY

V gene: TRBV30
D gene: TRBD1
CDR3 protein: AWSVGYGTGGGTEAF